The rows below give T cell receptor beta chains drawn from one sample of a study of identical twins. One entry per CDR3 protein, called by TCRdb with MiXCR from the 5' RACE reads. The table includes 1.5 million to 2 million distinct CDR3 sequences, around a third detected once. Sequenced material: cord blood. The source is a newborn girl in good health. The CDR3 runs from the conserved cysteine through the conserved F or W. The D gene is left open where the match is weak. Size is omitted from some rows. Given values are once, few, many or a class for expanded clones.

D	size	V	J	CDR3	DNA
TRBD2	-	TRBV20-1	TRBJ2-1	CSAQTSGRYNEQFF	TGCAGTGCTCAGACTAGCGGGCGGTACAATGAGCAGTTCTTC
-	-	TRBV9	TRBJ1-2	CASSPAGTPNYGYTF	TGTGCCAGCAGCCCGGCCGGGACACCTAACTATGGCTACACCTTC
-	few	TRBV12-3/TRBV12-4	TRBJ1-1	CASSLAPEGGRAFF	TGTGCCAGCAGTTTAGCGCCTGAGGGGGGGCGAGCTTTCTTT
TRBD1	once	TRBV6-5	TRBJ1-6	CATTQDRALPLHF	TGTGCCACCACCCAGGACAGGGCCCTACCCCTCCACTTT
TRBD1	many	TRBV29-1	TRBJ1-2	CSVPGGFFGYGYTF	TGCAGCGTCCCAGGGGGGTTCTTCGGGTATGGCTACACCTTC
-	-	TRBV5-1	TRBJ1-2	CASSLEGFEGYTF	TGCGCCAGCAGCTTGGAAGGGTTCGAAGGCTACACCTTC
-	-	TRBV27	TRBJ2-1	CASSLLRQGGDDEQFF	TGTGCCAGCAGTCTCCTTCGACAGGGAGGCGACGATGAGCAGTTCTTC
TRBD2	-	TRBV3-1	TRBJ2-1	CASSPLWAGVRNEQFF	TGTGCCAGCAGCCCCCTTTGGGCGGGAGTACGGAATGAGCAGTTCTTC
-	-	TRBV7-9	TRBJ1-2	CASSFKGDYGYTF	TGTGCCAGCAGCTTTAAGGGTGACTATGGCTACACCTTC
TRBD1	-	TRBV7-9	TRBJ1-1	CASSPDRIWNTEAFF	TGTGCCAGCAGCCCGGACAGGATATGGAACACTGAAGCTTTCTTT
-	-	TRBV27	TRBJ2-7	CASSTNRRPPYEQYF	TGTGCCAGCAGTACAAACAGGAGACCTCCCTACGAGCAGTACTTC